Listed below are T cell receptor beta chains from one sample, sequenced in a study of shared clonotypes between healthy human individuals. TCRdb's copy holds only in-frame clones and misses some; the assay was immunoSEQ multiplex PCR. Counted here are some 2.1 million clones, roughly 95% occurring once; the ten biggest clones make up roughly 0.13%. The sequenced sample consisted of naive CD4+ T cells sorted from blood. The receptor source for this set is a man between 18 and 35 years old in good health. The CDR3 runs from the conserved cysteine through the conserved F or W. The order of the fields is J gene, V gene, clone size, D gene, CDR3 protein, CDR3 DNA. D genes are given only for firm matches. Clone size is stated in some rows and not others, as once, few, many or a class when expanded.

>TRBJ2-5|TRBV9|.|.
CASSVSGTQTETQYF
TGTGCCAGCAGCGTATCAGGTACACAGACTGAGACCCAGTACTTC
>TRBJ1-4|TRBV5-1|.|TRBD1
CASSLEGRDRGNEKLFF
TGCGCCAGCAGCTTGGAAGGGCGGGACAGAGGTAATGAAAAACTGTTTTTT
>TRBJ2-7|TRBV27|once|.
CASSLMRGYEQYF
TGTGCCAGCAGTTTAATGAGGGGCTACGAGCAGTACTTC
>TRBJ2-7|TRBV18|.|.
CASSPSAGAAYEQYF
TGTGCTAGCTCACCCTCGGCGGGGGCAGCCTACGAGCAGTACTTC
>TRBJ2-3|TRBV5-1|.|.
CASSLLGFTDTQYF
TGCGCCAGCAGCTTGCTGGGGTTTACAGATACGCAGTATTTT
>TRBJ1-2|TRBV6-1|.|TRBD1
CASDRGPHGYTF
TGTGCCAGCGACAGGGGGCCTCATGGCTACACCTTC
>TRBJ2-5|TRBV9|.|.
CASSVEGVGETQYF
TGTGCCAGCAGCGTAGAAGGTGTCGGGGAGACCCAGTACTTC
>TRBJ1-5|TRBV30|.|.
CAWSFGRTGSNQPQHF
TGTGCCTGGAGTTTCGGGCGAACAGGTAGCAATCAGCCCCAGCATTTT
>TRBJ1-2|TRBV7-9|.|TRBD1
CASSLAGGYGYTF
TGTGCCAGCAGCCTGGCAGGGGGCTATGGCTACACCTTC
>TRBJ2-7|TRBV30|.|.
CAFTGQRDEQYF
TGTGCCTTTACGGGACAACGGGACGAGCAGTACTTC
>TRBJ2-5|TRBV2|.|TRBD2
CASIQAGAGETQYF
TGTGCCAGCATCCAAGCGGGGGCGGGGGAGACCCAGTACTTC
>TRBJ2-5|TRBV30|.|.
CAWSGGPRETQYF
TGTGCCTGGTCAGGCGGGCCCCGGGAGACCCAGTACTTC
>TRBJ2-7|TRBV5-1|.|TRBD2
CASSVPGLAGYEQYF
TGCGCCAGCAGCGTACCGGGACTAGCGGGTTACGAGCAGTACTTC
>TRBJ1-6|TRBV6-6|.|TRBD1
CASSFTGTGLGSPLHF
TGTGCCAGCAGTTTTACCGGGACAGGGCTCGGTTCACCCCTCCACTTT
>TRBJ1-5|TRBV7-2|.|.
CASSLAPAGFGQPQHF
TGTGCCAGCAGCTTAGCCCCAGCAGGGTTTGGTCAGCCCCAGCATTTT
>TRBJ1-6|TRBV6-1|.|.
CASDSDSSYNSPLHF
TGTGCCAGTGATTCTGACAGCTCCTATAATTCACCCCTCCACTTT
>TRBJ1-2|TRBV6-1|.|.
CASSEARFYYGYTF
TGTGCCAGCAGTGAAGCGCGATTCTACTATGGCTACACCTTC
>TRBJ2-7|TRBV7-9|.|TRBD1
CASSFGTGGEQYF
TGTGCCAGCAGCTTCGGGACAGGGGGTGAGCAGTACTTC
>TRBJ2-2|TRBV7-9|once|.
CASSPPGAGELFF
TGTGCCAGCAGCCCGCCGGGCGCCGGGGAGCTGTTTTTT
>TRBJ2-1|TRBV19|.|TRBD2
CASSPGLSGEQFF
TGTGCCAGTAGTCCGGGACTATCGGGTGAGCAGTTCTTC
>TRBJ2-1|TRBV10-1|.|.
CASSESRFPSSYNEQFF
TGCGCCAGCAGTGAGTCGCGTTTCCCAAGCTCCTACAATGAGCAGTTCTTC
>TRBJ1-5|TRBV10-3|.|.
CAISEGTAVSNQPQHF
TGTGCCATCAGTGAGGGGACGGCGGTAAGCAATCAGCCCCAGCATTTT
>TRBJ1-6|TRBV19|.|.
CASNSVGGSPLHF
TGTGCCAGTAACTCGGTGGGGGGCTCACCCCTCCACTTT
>TRBJ2-7|TRBV6-5|.|TRBD2
CASTTRGGAYEQYF
TGTGCCAGCACCACACGGGGGGGAGCCTACGAGCAGTACTTC
>TRBJ2-7|TRBV28|.|.
CASSWENKRGTYEQYF
TGTGCCAGCAGTTGGGAGAACAAGAGGGGGACCTACGAGCAGTACTTC
>TRBJ2-2|TRBV10-3|.|.
CAIALDDNGAGELFF
TGTGCCATCGCCCTAGATGACAACGGGGCCGGGGAGCTGTTTTTT
>TRBJ2-2|TRBV5-6|.|TRBD1
CASSFWGTVNTGELFF
TGTGCCAGCAGCTTTTGGGGGACAGTGAACACCGGGGAGCTGTTTTTT
>TRBJ2-3|TRBV30|.|TRBD2
CARGAPTSGRALDTQYF
TGTGCCCGGGGGGCACCCACTAGCGGGAGGGCCTTAGATACGCAGTATTTT
>TRBJ2-3|TRBV19|.|TRBD2
CASSPGGDTQYF
TGTGCCAGTAGTCCCGGGGGGGATACGCAGTATTTT
>TRBJ1-1|TRBV11-2|.|.
CASSFRVGAEAFF
TGTGCCAGCAGCTTCAGGGTTGGCGCTGAAGCTTTCTTT
>TRBJ2-7|TRBV9|.|.
CASSGRDSPYEQYF
TGTGCCAGCAGCGGGCGGGACAGTCCCTACGAGCAGTACTTC
>TRBJ1-1|TRBV2|.|.
CASNRENTEAFF
TGTGCCAGCAACCGAGAGAACACTGAAGCTTTCTTT
>TRBJ1-1|TRBV29-1|.|TRBD1
CSGEQGAGTEAFF
TGCAGCGGCGAACAGGGGGCCGGCACTGAAGCTTTCTTT
>TRBJ1-2|TRBV6-6|.|.
CASSSGFSNYGYTF
TGTGCCAGCAGTTCGGGGTTTTCTAACTATGGCTACACCTTC
>TRBJ2-1|TRBV6-6|.|TRBD2
CASSKRASGVGDEQFF
TGTGCCAGCAGTAAACGGGCCAGCGGGGTAGGCGATGAGCAGTTCTTC
>TRBJ1-5|TRBV19|.|TRBD1
CATEVVAGQGYNQPQHF
TGTGCCACCGAAGTTGTTGCCGGACAGGGGTACAATCAGCCCCAGCATTTT
>TRBJ2-5|TRBV5-1|.|.
CASSLSTTVETQYF
TGCGCCAGCAGCTTGTCAACGACGGTGGAGACCCAGTACTTC
>TRBJ1-2|TRBV5-1|once|TRBD1
CASSLEGQASYGYTF
TGCGCCAGCAGCTTGGAGGGACAGGCGTCCTATGGCTACACCTTC
>TRBJ2-1|TRBV7-2|.|.
CASSPRGEQFF
TGTGCCAGCAGCCCCAGGGGTGAGCAGTTCTTC
>TRBJ2-7|TRBV29-1|once|.
CSVLLTHRSSYEQYF
TGCAGCGTTCTCCTGACTCACCGGAGCTCCTACGAGCAGTACTTC
>TRBJ2-1|TRBV29-1|.|.
CSVPGPTFVYNEQFF
TGCAGCGTTCCGGGGCCTACCTTCGTCTACAATGAGCAGTTCTTC
>TRBJ1-1|TRBV19|.|.
CASSMGGGNTEAFF
TGTGCCAGTAGTATGGGGGGCGGGAACACTGAAGCTTTCTTT
>TRBJ2-3|TRBV27|.|.
CASSYDVGTQYF
TGTGCCAGCAGTTATGATGTGGGTACGCAGTATTTT
>TRBJ1-5|TRBV6-5|.|TRBD1
CASKGQGSNQPQHF
TGTGCCAGCAAGGGACAGGGAAGCAATCAGCCCCAGCATTTT
>TRBJ1-5|TRBV21-1|once|.
CASSKVRQPTEHSNQPQHF
TGTGCCAGCAGCAAAGTCCGGCAACCGACAGAACATAGCAATCAGCCCCAGCATTTT
>TRBJ1-5|TRBV28|.|.
CASLGAVPSQPQHF
TGTGCCAGCCTGGGGGCAGTGCCGAGTCAGCCCCAGCATTTT
>TRBJ2-5|TRBV5-1|.|.
CASSLSKLETQYF
TGCGCCAGCAGCCTGAGTAAGTTGGAGACCCAGTACTTC
>TRBJ2-5|TRBV6-5|.|.
CASSYIGTQYF
TGTGCCAGCAGTTACATTGGGACCCAGTACTTC
>TRBJ2-7|TRBV7-2|.|.
CASSPLVTDEQYF
TGTGCCAGCAGCCCTTTGGTTACAGACGAGCAGTACTTC
>TRBJ1-5|TRBV5-6|.|.
CASSSSGTYYQPQHF
TGTGCCAGCAGCTCGTCGGGGACCTATTATCAGCCCCAGCATTTT
>TRBJ2-2|TRBV5-1|.|TRBD2
CASSPGLAGGVTGELFF
TGCGCCAGCAGCCCCGGACTAGCGGGAGGAGTAACCGGGGAGCTGTTTTTT
>TRBJ2-2|TRBV7-9|.|.
CASSRPTGELFF
TGTGCCAGCAGCAGGCCGACCGGGGAGCTGTTTTTT
>TRBJ1-1|TRBV28|.|.
CASSPPLGGVGNTEAFF
TGTGCCAGCAGCCCGCCTCTTGGAGGGGTGGGGAACACTGAAGCTTTCTTT
>TRBJ2-7|TRBV10-3|.|.
CAISDQTNSYEQYF
TGTGCCATCAGTGATCAGACTAATTCCTACGAGCAGTACTTC
>TRBJ2-2|TRBV6-6|.|.
CASIYGNTGELFF
TGTGCCAGCATCTATGGCAACACCGGGGAGCTGTTTTTT
>TRBJ2-7|TRBV7-2|.|TRBD2
CASSRSGRANISDYEQYF
TGTGCCAGCAGCCGTAGCGGGAGGGCCAATATATCTGATTACGAGCAGTACTTC
>TRBJ2-5|TRBV6-1|once|.
CASSSGLKTQYF
TGTGCCAGCAGTAGTGGCCTAAAGACCCAGTACTTC
>TRBJ1-2|TRBV6-6|.|.
CASSVLSGTPSYTF
TGTGCCAGCAGTGTCCTATCCGGGACACCCTCCTACACCTTC
>TRBJ2-1|TRBV10-3|.|.
CAISERQDYEQFF
TGTGCCATCAGTGAGAGGCAGGATTATGAGCAGTTCTTC